A selection of T cell receptor beta chains follows, all from one sample in a study of shared clonotypes between healthy human individuals. Sequencing used immunoSEQ multiplex PCR; TCRdb keeps in-frame clones, though not all of them. The sample consists of millions of clones, about 95% of them appearing once. The sample was naive CD4+ T cells sorted from blood. The receptor set was obtained from a man between 18 and 35 years old in good health. Both conserved end residues are part of each CDR3. A D gene is named only where the DNA matches it firmly. The size entry is marked missing in some rows and otherwise reads once, few, many or a size class.

TRBJ2-7 | TRBV27 | TRBD1 | - | CASSYLTGQAYEQYF | TGTGCCAGCAGTTACTTAACGGGACAGGCCTACGAGCAGTACTTC
TRBJ2-2 | TRBV7-9 | - | - | CASSDPRGGLFF | TGTGCCAGCAGCGATCCCCGAGGAGGGCTGTTTTTT
TRBJ2-7 | TRBV12-5 | TRBD1 | - | CASGHGQGASNEQYF | TGTGCTAGTGGTCACGGACAGGGGGCGTCTAACGAGCAGTACTTC
TRBJ1-5 | TRBV2 | - | - | CASSERRGVKSNQPQHF | TGTGCCAGCAGTGAAAGGAGGGGTGTAAAGAGCAATCAGCCCCAGCATTTT
TRBJ1-2 | TRBV6-6 | - | - | CASSYGFTGNYGYTF | TGTGCCAGCAGTTACGGATTTACAGGGAACTATGGCTACACCTTC
TRBJ1-1 | TRBV4-1 | - | - | CASSQTLINTEAFF | TGCGCCAGCAGCCAGACCCTCATAAACACTGAAGCTTTCTTT
TRBJ2-5 | TRBV19 | - | - | CASSIQGPEETQYF | TGTGCCAGTAGTATTCAGGGGCCAGAAGAGACCCAGTACTTC
TRBJ2-7 | TRBV18 | - | once | CASSTNGIEQYF | TGTGCCAGCTCTACCAACGGGATCGAGCAGTACTTC
TRBJ1-6 | TRBV6-1 | - | - | CASSELRGDNSPLHF | TGTGCCAGCAGTGAACTAAGAGGGGATAATTCACCCCTCCACTTT
TRBJ1-2 | TRBV30 | - | - | CALAHSNLNGYTF | TGTGCTCTGGCCCACTCGAACCTTAATGGCTACACCTTC
TRBJ1-2 | TRBV25-1 | - | - | CASSEWIEDSGYTF | TGTGCCAGCAGTGAATGGATCGAGGACTCGGGCTACACCTTC
TRBJ1-3 | TRBV4-3 | - | - | CASSQTAADSGNTIYF | TGCGCCAGCAGCCAAACAGCTGCGGACTCTGGAAACACCATATATTTT
TRBJ1-2 | TRBV7-2 | - | - | CASSLARAVGYTF | TGTGCCAGCAGCTTAGCCAGGGCAGTAGGCTACACCTTC
TRBJ2-3 | TRBV6-6 | TRBD1 | - | CASSRGTGMFDTQYF | TGTGCCAGCAGCCGTGGGACAGGGATGTTTGATACGCAGTATTTT
TRBJ2-5 | TRBV7-2 | - | - | CASSLNPFQGKETQYF | TGTGCCAGCAGCTTAAACCCGTTCCAGGGGAAGGAGACCCAGTACTTC
TRBJ2-1 | TRBV19 | - | - | CASSIDGGGLYNEQFF | TGTGCCAGTAGTATAGACGGCGGAGGGCTCTACAATGAGCAGTTCTTC
TRBJ1-4 | TRBV30 | - | few | CAWSPGEKLFF | TGTGCCTGGAGTCCCGGGGAAAAACTGTTTTTT
TRBJ2-7 | TRBV6-5 | - | - | CASSYSKYEQYF | TGTGCCAGCAGTTACTCGAAATACGAGCAGTACTTC
TRBJ1-4 | TRBV11-2 | - | - | CASSSNTGTNTEKLFF | TGTGCCAGCAGCTCAAATACCGGGACCAACACTGAAAAACTGTTTTTT
TRBJ1-1 | TRBV27 | TRBD1 | once | CASSPGTGWDTEAFF | TGTGCCAGCAGTCCAGGGACAGGTTGGGACACTGAAGCTTTCTTT
TRBJ2-2 | TRBV30 | - | - | CAFYHRNTGELFF | TGTGCCTTCTATCACAGGAACACCGGGGAGCTGTTTTTT
TRBJ2-4 | TRBV4-1 | - | - | CASSQKTVSQAKNIQYF | TGCGCCAGCAGCCAGAAGACAGTATCCCAAGCCAAAAACATTCAGTACTTC
TRBJ2-3 | TRBV5-1 | TRBD2 | - | CASSPQAGKGDTQYF | TGCGCCAGCAGCCCCCAAGCGGGGAAGGGGGATACGCAGTATTTT
TRBJ1-5 | TRBV27 | - | - | CASSLDQGRNQPQHF | TGTGCCAGCAGTTTGGACCAGGGTAGAAATCAGCCCCAGCATTTT